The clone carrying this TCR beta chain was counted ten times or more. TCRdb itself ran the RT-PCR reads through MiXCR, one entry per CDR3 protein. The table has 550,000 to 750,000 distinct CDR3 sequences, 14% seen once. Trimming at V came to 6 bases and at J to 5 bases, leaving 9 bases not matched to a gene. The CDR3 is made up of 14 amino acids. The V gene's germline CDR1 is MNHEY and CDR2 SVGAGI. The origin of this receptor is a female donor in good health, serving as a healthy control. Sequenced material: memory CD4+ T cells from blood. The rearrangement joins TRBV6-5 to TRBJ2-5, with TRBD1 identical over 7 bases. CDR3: CASRSWTGGETQYF. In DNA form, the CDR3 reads TGTGCCAGCAGGAGTTGGACAGGTGGGGAGACCCAGTACTTC.